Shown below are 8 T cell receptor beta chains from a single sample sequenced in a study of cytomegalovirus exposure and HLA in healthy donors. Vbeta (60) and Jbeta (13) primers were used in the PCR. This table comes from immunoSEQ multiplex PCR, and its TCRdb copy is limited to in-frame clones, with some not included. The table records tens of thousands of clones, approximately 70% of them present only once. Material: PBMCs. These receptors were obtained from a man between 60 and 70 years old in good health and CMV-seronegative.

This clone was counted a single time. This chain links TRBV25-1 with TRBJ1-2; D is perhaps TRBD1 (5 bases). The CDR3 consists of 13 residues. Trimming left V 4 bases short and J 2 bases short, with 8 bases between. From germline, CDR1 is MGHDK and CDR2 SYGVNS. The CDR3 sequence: CASSVGQNYGYTF. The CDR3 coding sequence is TGTGCCAGCAGTGTAGGACAAAACTATGGCTACACCTTC.

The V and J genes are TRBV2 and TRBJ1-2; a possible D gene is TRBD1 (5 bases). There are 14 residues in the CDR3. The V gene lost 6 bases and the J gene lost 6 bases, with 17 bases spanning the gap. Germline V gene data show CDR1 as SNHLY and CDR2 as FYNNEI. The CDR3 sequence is CASRGGAPFNGYTF. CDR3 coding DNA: TGTGCCAGCAGGGGAGGGGCCCCCTTTAATGGCTACACCTTC. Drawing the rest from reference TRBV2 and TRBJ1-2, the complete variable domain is EPEVTQTPSHQVTQMGQEVILRCVPISNHLYFYWYRQILGQKVEFLVSFYNNEISEKSEIFDDQFSVERPDGSNFTLKIRSTKLEDSAMYFCASRGGAPFNGYTFGSGTRLTVV.

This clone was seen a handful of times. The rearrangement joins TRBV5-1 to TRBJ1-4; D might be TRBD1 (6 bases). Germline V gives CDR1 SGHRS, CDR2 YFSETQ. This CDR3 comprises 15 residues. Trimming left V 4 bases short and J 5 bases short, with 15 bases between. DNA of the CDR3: TGCGCCAGCAGCCACGAGACAGGTCGAAATGAAAAACTGTTTTTT. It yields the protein CASSHETGRNEKLFF.

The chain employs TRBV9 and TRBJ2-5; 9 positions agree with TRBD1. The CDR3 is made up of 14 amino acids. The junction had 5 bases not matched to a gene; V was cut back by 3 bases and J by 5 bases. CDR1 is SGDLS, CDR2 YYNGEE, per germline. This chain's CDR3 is CASSGTGGWETQYF. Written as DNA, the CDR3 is TGTGCCAGCAGCGGCACAGGGGGCTGGGAGACCCAGTACTTC.

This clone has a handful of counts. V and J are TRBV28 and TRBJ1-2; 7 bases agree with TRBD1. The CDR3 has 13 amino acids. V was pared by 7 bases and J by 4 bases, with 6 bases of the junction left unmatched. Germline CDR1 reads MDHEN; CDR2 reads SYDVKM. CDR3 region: CASNTGQIYGYTF. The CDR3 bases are TGTGCCAGCAATACGGGACAGATCTATGGCTACACCTTC.

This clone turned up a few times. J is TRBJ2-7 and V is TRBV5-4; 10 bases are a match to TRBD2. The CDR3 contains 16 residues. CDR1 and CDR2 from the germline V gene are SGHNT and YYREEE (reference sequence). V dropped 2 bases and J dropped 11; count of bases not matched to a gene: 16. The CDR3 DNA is TGTGCCAGCAGCTTCTTTAGCGGGGGGTCGCGACAAAGGGAGTACTTC. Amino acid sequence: CASSFFSGGSRQREYF.

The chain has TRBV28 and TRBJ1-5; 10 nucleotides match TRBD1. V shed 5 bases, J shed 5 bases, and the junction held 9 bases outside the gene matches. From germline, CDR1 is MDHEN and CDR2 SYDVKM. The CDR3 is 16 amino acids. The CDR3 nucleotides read TGTGCCAGCAGTCCGCCGACAGGGGGCGCTGATCAGCCCCAGCATTTT. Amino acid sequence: CASSPPTGGADQPQHF.

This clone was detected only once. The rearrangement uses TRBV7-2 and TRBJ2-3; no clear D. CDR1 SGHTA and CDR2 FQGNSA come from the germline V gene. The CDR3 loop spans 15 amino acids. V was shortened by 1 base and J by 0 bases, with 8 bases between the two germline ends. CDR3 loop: CASSLGAPSTDTQYF. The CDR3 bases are TGTGCCAGCAGCTTAGGGGCACCTAGCACAGATACGCAGTATTTT.